This T cell receptor (beta chain) was recovered during a study of blood T cell repertoires in COVID-19. This table comes from immunoSEQ multiplex PCR, and its TCRdb copy is limited to in-frame clones, with some not included. This repertoire shows around 120,000 clones, 70% to 85% found once; its top ten account for roughly 7.1%. The CDR3 is 12 amino acids. The germline gives CDR1 MNHNY, CDR2 SVGAGI (reference sequence). With 6 bases removed from V and 7 bases from J, the gap between germline ends came to 10 bases. The receptor comes from a man in his sixties or seventies with active or convalescent COVID-19. The sequenced sample was peripheral blood. The chain carries TRBV6-6 and TRBJ2-1; a possible D gene is TRBD2 (6 bases). This chain's CDR3 is CASRDLANEQFF. CDR3 in DNA: TGTGCCAGCAGAGACCTAGCGAATGAGCAGTTCTTC.